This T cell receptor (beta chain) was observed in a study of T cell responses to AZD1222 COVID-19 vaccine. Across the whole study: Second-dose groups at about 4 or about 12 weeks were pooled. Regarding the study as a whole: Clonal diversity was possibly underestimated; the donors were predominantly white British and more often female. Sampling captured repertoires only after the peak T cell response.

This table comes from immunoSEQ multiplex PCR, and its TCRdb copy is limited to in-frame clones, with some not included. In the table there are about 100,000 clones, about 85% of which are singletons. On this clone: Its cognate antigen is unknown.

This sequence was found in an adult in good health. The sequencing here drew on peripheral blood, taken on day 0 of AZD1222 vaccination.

The CDR3 coding sequence is TGTGCCAGCAGTGTCCCGCCCCGGGGGGGGCCACGGAAGCCCCAGCATTTT. Translation: CASSVPPRGGPRKPQHF. This rearrangement joins TRBV6-2 or TRBV6-3 to TRBJ1-5, with a weak D call TRBD1 (6 bases). Per germline, CDR1 MNHEY and CDR2 SVGEGT. CDR3 length equals 17 residues. The V end lost 5 bases, the J end lost 8 bases, and 25 bases lay between the germline ends.